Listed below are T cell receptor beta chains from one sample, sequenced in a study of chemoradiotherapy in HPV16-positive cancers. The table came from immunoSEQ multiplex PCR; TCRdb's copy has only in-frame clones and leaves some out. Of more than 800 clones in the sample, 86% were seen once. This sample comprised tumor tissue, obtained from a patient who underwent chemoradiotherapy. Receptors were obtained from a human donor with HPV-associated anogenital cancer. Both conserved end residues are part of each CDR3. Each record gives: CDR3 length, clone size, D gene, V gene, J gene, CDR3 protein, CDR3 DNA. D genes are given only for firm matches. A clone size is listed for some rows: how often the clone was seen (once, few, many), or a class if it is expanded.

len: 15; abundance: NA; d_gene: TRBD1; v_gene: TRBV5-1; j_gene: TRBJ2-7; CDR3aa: CASSLGGTGAYEQYF; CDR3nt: TGCGCCAGCAGCTTGGGTGGGACAGGGGCCTACGAGCAGTACTTC
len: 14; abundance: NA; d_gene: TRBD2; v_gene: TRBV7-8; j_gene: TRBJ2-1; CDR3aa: CASTPGGASNEQFF; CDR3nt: TGTGCCAGCACCCCCGGGGGGGCGAGTAATGAGCAGTTCTTC
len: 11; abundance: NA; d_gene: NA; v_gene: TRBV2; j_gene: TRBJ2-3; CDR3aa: CASKTTGAQYF; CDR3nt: TGTGCCAGCAAGACAACAGGAGCGCAGTATTTT
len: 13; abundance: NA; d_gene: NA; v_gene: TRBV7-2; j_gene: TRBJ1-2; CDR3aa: CASSPDITYGYTF; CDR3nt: TGTGCCAGCAGCCCGGACATAACCTATGGCTACACCTTC
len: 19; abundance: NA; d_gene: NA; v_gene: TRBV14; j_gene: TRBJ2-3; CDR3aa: CASSQVKAVLQASTDTQYF; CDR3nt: TGTGCCAGCAGCCAAGTTAAAGCAGTATTACAGGCTAGCACAGATACGCAGTATTTT
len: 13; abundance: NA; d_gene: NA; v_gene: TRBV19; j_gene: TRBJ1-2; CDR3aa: CGIQDPAYGGYTF; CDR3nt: TGTGGGATACAGGATCCGGCGTACGGCGGCTACACCTTC
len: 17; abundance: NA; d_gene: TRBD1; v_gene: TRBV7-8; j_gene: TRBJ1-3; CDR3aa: CASSWMTGDLSGNTIYF; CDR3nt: TGTGCCAGCAGCTGGATGACAGGGGATTTGTCTGGAAACACCATATATTTT
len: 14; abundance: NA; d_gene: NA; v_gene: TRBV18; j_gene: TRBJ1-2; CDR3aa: CASSPGADYYGYTF; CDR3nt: TGTGCCAGCTCACCAGGGGCGGATTACTATGGCTACACCTTC
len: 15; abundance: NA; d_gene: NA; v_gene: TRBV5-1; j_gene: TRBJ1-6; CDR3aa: CASGSGDSNNSPLHF; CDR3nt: TGCGCCAGCGGCTCGGGGGACTCTAATAATTCACCCCTCCACTTT
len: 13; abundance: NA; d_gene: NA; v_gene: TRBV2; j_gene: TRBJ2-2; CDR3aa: CASSEVVTGELFF; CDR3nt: TGTGCCAGCAGTGAAGTAGTCACCGGGGAGCTGTTTTTT
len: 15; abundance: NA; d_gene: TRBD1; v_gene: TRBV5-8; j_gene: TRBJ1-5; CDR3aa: CASSQGQQTGQPQHF; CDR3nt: TGTGCCAGCAGCCAGGGACAGCAGACGGGTCAGCCCCAGCATTTT
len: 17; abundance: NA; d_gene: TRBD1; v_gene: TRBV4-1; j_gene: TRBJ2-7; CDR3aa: CASSQPLGQGLSYEQYF; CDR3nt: TGCGCCAGCAGCCAACCCTTAGGACAGGGGCTCTCCTACGAGCAGTACTTC
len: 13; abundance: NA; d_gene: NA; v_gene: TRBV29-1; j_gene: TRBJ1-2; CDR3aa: CSVGSGRDYGYTF; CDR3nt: TGCAGCGTTGGATCTGGGAGGGACTATGGCTACACCTTC
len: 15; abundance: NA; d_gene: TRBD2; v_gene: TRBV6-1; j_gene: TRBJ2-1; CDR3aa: CASSERVGGLGEQFF; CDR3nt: TGTGCCAGCAGTGAACGGGTCGGGGGGTTAGGTGAGCAGTTCTTC
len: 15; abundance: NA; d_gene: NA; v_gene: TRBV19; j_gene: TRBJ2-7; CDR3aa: CASSMVGRASYEQYF; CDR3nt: TGTGCCAGTAGTATGGTGGGCAGGGCCTCCTACGAGCAGTACTTC
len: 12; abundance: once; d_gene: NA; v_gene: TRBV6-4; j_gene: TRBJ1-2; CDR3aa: CASSDSGNGYTF; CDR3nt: TGTGCCAGCAGTGACTCGGGGAATGGCTACACCTTC
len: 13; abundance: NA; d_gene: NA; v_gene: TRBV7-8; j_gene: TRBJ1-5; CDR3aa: CASSSGSNQPQHF; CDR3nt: TGTGCCAGCAGCTCAGGGAGCAATCAGCCCCAGCATTTT
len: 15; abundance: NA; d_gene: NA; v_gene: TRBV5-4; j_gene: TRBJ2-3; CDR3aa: CASSRLGASTDTQYF; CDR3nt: TGTGCCAGCAGCCGACTGGGGGCCTCCACAGATACGCAGTATTTT
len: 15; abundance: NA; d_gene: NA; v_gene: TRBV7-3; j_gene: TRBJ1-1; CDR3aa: CASSLVGGANTEAFF; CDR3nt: TGTGCCAGCAGCCTCGTAGGCGGAGCCAACACTGAAGCTTTCTTT
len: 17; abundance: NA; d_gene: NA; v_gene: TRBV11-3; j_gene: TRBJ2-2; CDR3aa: CASSLDPDAGMSGELFF; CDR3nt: TGTGCCAGCAGCTTAGATCCCGACGCAGGGATGTCCGGGGAGCTGTTTTTT
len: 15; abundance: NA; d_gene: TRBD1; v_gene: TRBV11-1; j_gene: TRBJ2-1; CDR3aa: CASSQGQVSHNEQFF; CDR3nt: TGTGCCAGCAGCCAAGGACAGGTATCCCACAATGAGCAGTTCTTC
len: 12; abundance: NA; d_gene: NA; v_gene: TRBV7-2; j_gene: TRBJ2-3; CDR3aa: CASSSQMDTQYF; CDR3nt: TGTGCCAGCAGCTCCCAAATGGATACGCAGTATTTT
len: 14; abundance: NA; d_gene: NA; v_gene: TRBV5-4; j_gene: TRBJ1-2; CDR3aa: CASRSGFRENGYTF; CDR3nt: TGTGCCAGCAGATCCGGTTTCAGGGAAAATGGCTACACCTTC
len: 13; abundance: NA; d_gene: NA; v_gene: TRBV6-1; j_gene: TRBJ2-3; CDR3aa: CASSVGLGDTQYF; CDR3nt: TGTGCCAGCAGTGTTGGTTTAGGAGATACGCAGTATTTT
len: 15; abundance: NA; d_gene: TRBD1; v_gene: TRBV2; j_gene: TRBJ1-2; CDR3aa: CASSAPGTGGGGYTF; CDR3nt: TGTGCCAGCAGCGCCCCCGGGACAGGGGGCGGTGGCTACACCTTC
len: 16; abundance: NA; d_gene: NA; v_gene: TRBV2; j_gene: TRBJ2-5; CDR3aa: CASTPPKLRLEETQYF; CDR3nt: TGTGCCAGCACCCCTCCCAAGTTACGGTTAGAAGAGACCCAGTACTTC
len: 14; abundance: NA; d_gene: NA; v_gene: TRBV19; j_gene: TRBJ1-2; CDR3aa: CASSTLYGTGGYTF; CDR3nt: TGTGCCAGTAGTACCCTGTATGGGACTGGTGGCTACACCTTC
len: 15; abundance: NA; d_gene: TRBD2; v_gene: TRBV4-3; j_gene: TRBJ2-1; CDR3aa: CASSHFASGGYEQFF; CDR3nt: TGCGCCAGCAGCCACTTCGCTAGCGGGGGCTATGAGCAGTTCTTC
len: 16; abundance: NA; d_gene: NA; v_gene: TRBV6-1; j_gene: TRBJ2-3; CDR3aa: CASSEQAQLITDTQYF; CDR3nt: TGTGCCAGCAGTGAACAAGCCCAACTAATCACAGATACGCAGTATTTT
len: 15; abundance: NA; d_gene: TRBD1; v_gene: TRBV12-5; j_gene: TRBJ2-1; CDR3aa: CASGTGTGDRYEQFF; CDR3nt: TGTGCTAGTGGAACCGGGACAGGGGACCGATATGAGCAGTTCTTC
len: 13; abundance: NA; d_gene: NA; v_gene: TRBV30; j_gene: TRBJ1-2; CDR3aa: CAWRLGEKYGYTF; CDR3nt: TGTGCCTGGAGGCTGGGGGAGAAATATGGCTACACCTTC
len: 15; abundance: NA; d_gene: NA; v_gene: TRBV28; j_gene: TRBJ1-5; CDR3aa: CASSPGGTSNQPQHF; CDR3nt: TGTGCCAGCAGTCCCGGAGGTACAAGCAATCAGCCCCAGCATTTT
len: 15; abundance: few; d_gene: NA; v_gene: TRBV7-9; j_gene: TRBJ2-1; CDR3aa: CASSSSRTRDNEQFF; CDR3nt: TGTGCCAGCAGCTCGTCAAGAACCAGGGACAATGAGCAGTTCTTC
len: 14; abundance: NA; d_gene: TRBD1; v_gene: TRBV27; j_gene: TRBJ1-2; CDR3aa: CASGSWTGVNGYTF; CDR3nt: TGTGCCAGCGGATCCTGGACAGGGGTGAATGGCTACACCTTC
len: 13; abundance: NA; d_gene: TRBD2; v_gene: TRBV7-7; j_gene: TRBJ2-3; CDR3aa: CASSSGGTDTQYF; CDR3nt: TGTGCCAGCAGTAGCGGGGGCACAGATACGCAGTATTTT
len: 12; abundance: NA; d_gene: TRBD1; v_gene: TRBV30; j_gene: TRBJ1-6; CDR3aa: CAWDRENSPLHF; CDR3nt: TGTGCCTGGGACAGGGAAAATTCACCCCTCCACTTT
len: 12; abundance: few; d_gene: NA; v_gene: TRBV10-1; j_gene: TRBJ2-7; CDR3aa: CAGDYHSYEQYF; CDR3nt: TGCGCCGGCGACTATCACTCCTACGAGCAGTACTTC
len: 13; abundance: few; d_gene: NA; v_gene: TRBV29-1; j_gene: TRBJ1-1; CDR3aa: CSVAEQGWTEAFF; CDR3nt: TGCAGCGTTGCCGAACAGGGATGGACTGAAGCTTTCTTT
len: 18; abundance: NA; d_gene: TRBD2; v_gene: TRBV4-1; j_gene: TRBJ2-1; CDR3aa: CASSQEGGRGLAGAEQFF; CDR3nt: TGCGCCAGCAGCCAAGAAGGCGGTCGAGGACTAGCGGGGGCTGAGCAGTTCTTC
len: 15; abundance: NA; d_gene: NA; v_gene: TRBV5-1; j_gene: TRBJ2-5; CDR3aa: CASSGDFGGLETQYF; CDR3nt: TGCGCCAGCAGCGGAGATTTCGGGGGGCTAGAGACCCAGTACTTC
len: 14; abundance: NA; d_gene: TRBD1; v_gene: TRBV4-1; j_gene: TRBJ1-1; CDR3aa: CASSSRDRNTEAFF; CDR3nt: TGCGCCAGCAGCTCACGGGACAGGAACACTGAAGCTTTCTTT
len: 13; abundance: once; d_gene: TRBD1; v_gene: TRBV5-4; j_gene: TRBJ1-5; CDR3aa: CASSPGQGRPQHF; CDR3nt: TGTGCCAGCAGCCCGGGACAGGGAAGGCCCCAGCATTTT
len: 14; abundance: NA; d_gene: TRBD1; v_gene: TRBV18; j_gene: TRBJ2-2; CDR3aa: CASSPRQGAGELFF; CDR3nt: TGTGCCAGCTCACCCAGACAGGGAGCCGGGGAGCTGTTTTTT
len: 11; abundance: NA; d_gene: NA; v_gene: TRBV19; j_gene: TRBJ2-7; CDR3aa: CASTDRGEQYF; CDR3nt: TGTGCCAGCACTGACCGGGGCGAGCAGTACTTC
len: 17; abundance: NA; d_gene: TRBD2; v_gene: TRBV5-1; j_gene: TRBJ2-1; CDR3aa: CASSFMGMRGVYNEQFF; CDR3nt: TGCGCCAGCAGCTTCATGGGAATGCGGGGGGTATACAATGAGCAGTTCTTC
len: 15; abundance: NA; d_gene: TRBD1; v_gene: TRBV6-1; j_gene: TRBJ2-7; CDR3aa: CASSDRDRMGYEQYF; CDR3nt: TGTGCCAGCAGTGACAGGGACAGGATGGGGTACGAGCAGTACTTC
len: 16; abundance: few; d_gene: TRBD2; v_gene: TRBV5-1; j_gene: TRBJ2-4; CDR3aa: CASSRSGGATKNIQYF; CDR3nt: TGCGCCAGCAGCCGTAGCGGGGGGGCTACCAAAAACATTCAGTACTTC
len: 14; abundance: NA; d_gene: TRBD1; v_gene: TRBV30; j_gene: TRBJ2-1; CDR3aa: CAWSVGTGNNEQFF; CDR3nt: TGTGCCTGGAGTGTAGGGACAGGCAACAATGAGCAGTTCTTC
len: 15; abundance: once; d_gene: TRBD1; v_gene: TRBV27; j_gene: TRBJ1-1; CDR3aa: CASSKTGVENTEAFF; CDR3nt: TGTGCCAGCAGCAAGACAGGGGTTGAAAACACTGAAGCTTTCTTT
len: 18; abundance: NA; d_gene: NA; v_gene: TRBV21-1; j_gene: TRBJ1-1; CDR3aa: CASSTPPGQEGLNTEAFF; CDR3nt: TGTGCCAGCAGCACACCCCCGGGACAGGAAGGCCTGAACACTGAAGCTTTCTTT
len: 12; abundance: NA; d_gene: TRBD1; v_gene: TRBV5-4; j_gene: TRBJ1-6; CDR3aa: CASGQGNSPLHF; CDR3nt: TGTGCCAGCGGACAGGGGAATTCACCCCTCCACTTT
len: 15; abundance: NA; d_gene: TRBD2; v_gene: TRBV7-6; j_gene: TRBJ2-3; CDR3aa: CASTLTSGSTDTQYF; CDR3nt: TGTGCCAGCACCCTAACTAGCGGAAGCACAGATACGCAGTATTTT
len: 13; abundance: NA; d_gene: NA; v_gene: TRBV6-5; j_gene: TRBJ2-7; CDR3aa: CASSYDRRYEQYF; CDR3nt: TGTGCCAGCAGTTACGACAGACGGTACGAGCAGTACTTC